These 18 T cell receptor beta chains originate from one sample sequenced in a study of T-cell memory formation after mild COVID-19. TCRdb called the 5' RACE reads again in MiXCR, with one record for every CDR3 protein. Here the sample spans fewer than 300,000 distinct CDR3 sequences, 15% to 20% being singletons. The source material was PBMCs or a T cell subset sorted from them (not recorded which). The receptor set was obtained from a man between 18 and 29 years old who had mild COVID-19 (a few samples of this study predate the infection). Cell type and time point are not known.

The chain uses TRBV7-6 and TRBJ2-3; 8 bases line up with TRBD1. The CDR3 totals 17 residues. V trimming: 2 bases; J trimming: 1 base; junction bases outside the gene matches: 8. CDR1 is SGHVS, CDR2 FNYEAQ, per germline. CDR3 DNA sequence: TGTGCCAGCAGCTTATGGGCTGAGGACAGGGGCACAGATACGCAGTATTTT. This translates into CASSLWAEDRGTDTQYF.

This chain uses TRBV11-1 with TRBJ2-1; TRBD1 matches 7 bases. The CDR3 runs to 16 residues. Germline assignment: CDR1 SGHAT and CDR2 FQDESV (reference sequence). V lost 1 base and J lost 8; bases outside the gene matches: 11. The CDR3 DNA is TGTGCCAGCAGCTTAGATACCAGGGGGATCGGGGATGAGCAGTTCTTC. Residues: CASSLDTRGIGDEQFF.

The rearrangement joins TRBV4-1 to TRBJ1-4; possible D gene TRBD1, 6 bases. The germline V and J ends were trimmed by 4 bases and 5 bases, with 14 bases remaining between them. Germline V gives CDR1 MGHRA, CDR2 YSYEKL. The CDR3 loop spans 15 amino acids. Here the CDR3 DNA reads TGCGCCAGCAGCCGATTGGACAGAATAAATGAAAAACTGTTTTTT. Its protein is CASSRLDRINEKLFF.

This clonotype was seen a few times. This chain uses TRBV6-5 with TRBJ1-4, with a tentative D call TRBD1 (5 bases). V was pared by 6 bases and J by 4 bases, with 12 bases between. Germline CDR1 and CDR2: MNHEY and SVGAGI. The CDR3 runs 14 residues. CDR3 region: CASSRDGINEKLFF. CDR3 in DNA: TGTGCCAGCAGCCGGGACGGAATTAATGAAAAACTGTTTTTT.

The V gene is TRBV12-3 or TRBV12-4, the J gene TRBJ2-5; 7 bases agree with TRBD1. This CDR3 spans 14 amino acids. Trimming removed 5 bases from V and 5 bases from J; junction bases left unmatched: 8. In DNA form, the CDR3 reads TGTGCCAGCAGTGTGACAGGGTCGGGGGAGACCCAGTACTTC. This translates into CASSVTGSGETQYF.

This clonotype was counted only a few times. The chain employs TRBV7-9 and TRBJ2-5; TRBD1 matches 12 bases. Trimming took 5 bases from V and 5 from J; bases not matched to a gene: 6. The CDR3 covers 15 residues. The germline gives CDR1 SEHNR, CDR2 FQNEAQ (reference sequence). CDR3 amino acids: CASSPGQGAVETQYF. The CDR3 coding sequence is TGTGCCAGCAGCCCGGGACAGGGGGCGGTCGAGACCCAGTACTTC.

In this sample, this clonotype turned up a few times. The J gene is TRBJ2-1, the V gene TRBV4-3, with D possibly TRBD1 on 5 matching bases. V lost 4 bases and J 7 bases, leaving 14 bases between the germline ends. The length of the CDR3 is 14 residues. Germline V gives CDR1 LGHNA, CDR2 YSLEER. This chain's CDR3 is CASSPHFQGNEQFF. The CDR3 DNA sequence: TGCGCCAGCAGCCCCCATTTCCAGGGAAATGAGCAGTTCTTC.

Only a few counts were recorded for this clonotype. The genes are TRBV7-7 and TRBJ2-5, with D unresolved. The CDR3 extends over 15 amino acids. The ends were cut back, 2 bases at V and 2 bases at J, with 12 bases in the middle. CDR1 is SSHAT and CDR2 is FNYEAQ in the germline V gene (reference sequence). The CDR3 protein is CASSLQARSQETQYF. The CDR3 region has the DNA TGTGCCAGCAGCTTACAGGCCAGGTCTCAAGAGACCCAGTACTTC.

This rearrangement joins TRBV15 to TRBJ2-6; 7 bases are shared with TRBD2. The length of the CDR3 is 16 residues. CDR1 and CDR2 (germline): LNHNV, YYDKDF (reference sequence). J gave up 2 bases and V 5 bases, and 6 bases lay outside the gene matches. The CDR3 DNA sequence: TGTGCCACCAGCCCACGGGGGGTCACTGGGGCCAACGTCCTGACTTTC. Amino acid sequence: CATSPRGVTGANVLTF.

This sequence joins TRBV18 and TRBJ1-5, with 10 positions matching TRBD1. The junction had 8 bases not matched to a gene; V was cut back by 3 bases and J by 6 bases. This CDR3 comprises 16 residues. Germline V gives CDR1 KGHSH, CDR2 LQKENI. The DNA for the CDR3 is TGTGCCAGCTCACCCCCGGGACAGGGGACGGGTCAGCCCCAGCATTTT. Amino acid sequence: CASSPPGQGTGQPQHF.

This clonotype occurred a few times. The chain carries TRBV4-1 and TRBJ2-2; 7 bases match TRBD1. This CDR3 has 17 residues. V dropped 1 base and J dropped 4; count of bases not matched to a gene: 9. Germline V gene sequence: CDR1 MGHRA, CDR2 YSYEKL. The CDR3 DNA reads as TGCGCCAGCAGCCAAGTGGGGCGCAGGGGGAGCACCGGGGAGCTGTTTTTT. This codes for CASSQVGRRGSTGELFF.

The genes are TRBV11-2 and TRBJ2-5; TRBD2 might be the D (6 bases). The CDR3 runs to 15 residues. V dropped 4 bases and J dropped 4 bases, with 16 bases sitting between them. From germline, CDR1 is SGHAT and CDR2 FQNNGV. The CDR3 spells CASSYSGGARETQYF. The CDR3 bases are TGTGCCAGCAGCTATAGTGGAGGGGCCCGAGAGACCCAGTACTTC. Variable domain in full (rest from reference TRBV11-2 and TRBJ2-5): EAGVAQSPRYKIIEKRQSVAFWCNPISGHATLYWYQQILGQGPKLLIQFQNNGVVDDSQLPKDRFSAERLKGVDSTLKIQPAKLEDSAVYLCASSYSGGARETQYFGPGTRLLVL.

This sequence joins TRBV7-9 and TRBJ2-5, with 7 bases identical to TRBD1. The J segment lost 4 bases and the V segment lost 7 bases, leaving 12 bases of the junction unmatched. Germline V gene lookup returns CDR1 SEHNR and CDR2 FQNEAQ (reference sequence). This CDR3 region has 15 residues. CDR3 sequence: CASINDREGSETQYF. The CDR3 DNA reads as TGTGCCAGCATAAATGACAGGGAAGGCTCAGAGACCCAGTACTTC.

The CDR3 nucleotides read TGTGCCAGCAGTTCCGCCTGGGAGCTCTACGGCTACACCTTC. Translation: CASSSAWELYGYTF. The V and J genes are TRBV6-6 and TRBJ1-2; no clear D gene. The V end was cut by 4 bases, the J end by 8 bases, with 17 bases between. CDR1 and CDR2 (germline): MNHNY, SVGAGI (reference sequence). CDR3 length: 14 amino acids.

The sample holds many counts of this clonotype. The chain has TRBV6-2 or TRBV6-3 and TRBJ1-2, with D unresolved. V was shortened by 4 bases and J by 0 bases, with 21 bases between the two germline ends. CDR1 is MNHEY, CDR2 SVGEGT, per germline. CDR3 size: 18 residues. CDR3 sequence reads: CASSSFPRLAEANYGYTF. The CDR3 nucleotides are TGTGCCAGCAGTTCCTTCCCAAGGTTAGCGGAGGCTAACTATGGCTACACCTTC.

The J gene is TRBJ2-3, the V gene TRBV5-1; TRBD2 is a possible D gene (6 bases). This CDR3 is 13 amino acids long. The germline V and J ends were trimmed by 6 bases and 0 bases, with 8 bases remaining between them. Germline CDR1 reads SGHRS; CDR2 reads YFSETQ. As DNA, the CDR3 is TGCGCCAGCACGGGGGTTAGCACAGATACGCAGTATTTT. Translation gives CASTGVSTDTQYF.

This clonotype was seen repeatedly, ten times or more. The V and J genes are TRBV7-2 and TRBJ2-5; D not resolved. Trimming took 1 base from V and 5 from J, leaving 8 bases between them. This CDR3 is built from 13 residues. In germline, CDR1 is SGHTA, CDR2 FQGNSA. The CDR3 region has the DNA TGTGCCAGCAGCTTAGACGTACGGGAGACCCAGTACTTC. This sequence encodes CASSLDVRETQYF.

The chain uses TRBV6-6 and TRBJ2-5, with 7 positions matching TRBD1. The CDR3 sequence is 14 residues long. Germline loops: CDR1 MNHNY, CDR2 SVGAGI (reference sequence). V shed 2 bases and J 1 base; nucleotides not matched to a gene: 1. The CDR3 nucleotides are TGTGCCAGCAGTTACGGGACAGTCCAAGAGACCCAGTACTTC. Protein product: CASSYGTVQETQYF.